The entry below describes one T cell receptor beta chain. The target antigen is unknown. cDNA molecules, individually, were tagged with unique molecular identifiers. TCRdb ran MiXCR on the 5' RACE reads and lists one entry per CDR3 protein. The table records over 50,000 distinct CDR3 sequences, roughly 8.2% of them present only once. V was trimmed by 6 bases and J by 2 bases, leaving 14 bases between them. The CDR3 length is 14 residues. The germline CDR1 and CDR2 sequences are SQVTM and ANQGSEA. The data were taken from a study of early T cells in non-severe SARS-CoV-2 infection. General study findings and limits: Missing private and CD4 specificities, VDJdb matching favored anti-spike CD8 responses.

The receptor was isolated from an adult who was a healthcare worker with PCR-confirmed SARS-CoV-2 infection or an uninfected control (not recorded which). V and J are TRBV29-1 and TRBJ2-1; no definite D call. Material for sequencing was whole blood. CDR3 residues: CSVPRTGTYNEQFF. The CDR3 bases are TGCAGCGTCCCAAGGACCGGAACCTACAATGAGCAGTTCTTC.